Listed below are T cell receptor beta chains from one sample, sequenced in a study of CD8+CD57+ T cells in acquired aplastic anemia. TCRdb fed the reads into MiXCR, producing one record per CDR3 protein. The table records some 200,000 distinct CDR3 sequences, roughly 35% of them present only once. Sample: sorted CD4+, CD8+, or CD8+CD57+ T cells (not recorded which) from PBMCs. Receptors were obtained from a human donor in good health, serving as a control. Each CDR3 is given with its conserved first and last residue. Fields, in order: V gene, D gene, J gene, clone size, CDR3 DNA, CDR3 protein. The D gene is left open where the match is weak. The listing skips clone size in some rows; elsewhere it reads once, few, many or a size class.

TRBV2,.,TRBJ2-2,few,TGTGCCAGCAGCTCGTCCAGGGTAAACACCGGGGAGCTGTTTTTT,CASSSSRVNTGELFF
TRBV9,.,TRBJ1-2,few,TGTGCCAGCAACCACCTATCCTATGGCTACACCTTC,CASNHLSYGYTF
TRBV12-3/TRBV12-4,.,TRBJ1-1,.,TGTGCCAGCAGGTTGACAGGTCATTGGATCGGGAACACTGAAGCTTTCTTT,CASRLTGHWIGNTEAFF
TRBV11-1,.,TRBJ2-3,.,TGTGCCAGCAGCTTACTCTCGCTAGCGAGAGGGCCAGATACGCAGTATTTT,CASSLLSLARGPDTQYF
TRBV18,.,TRBJ1-1,.,TGTGCCAGCTCACTCACCGCACAGGGTCGGTCTGAAGCTTTCTTT,CASSLTAQGRSEAFF
TRBV9,.,TRBJ2-3,many,TGTGCCAGCAGCGCTCGCTACGGAATTGCAGATACGCAGTATTTT,CASSARYGIADTQYF
TRBV2,TRBD1,TRBJ1-1,many,TGTGCCAGCAGCCCGGGACAGGGGGCCGGGGAGCACACTGAAGCTTTCTTT,CASSPGQGAGEHTEAFF
TRBV5-4,.,TRBJ2-5,few,TGTGCCAGCAGCACTGGGACTCTCCAAGAGACCCAGTACTTC,CASSTGTLQETQYF
TRBV2,.,TRBJ2-3,.,TGTGCCAGCAGAGCGGGTCGCACAGTTGGGCAGTATTTT,CASRAGRTVGQYF
TRBV15,TRBD1,TRBJ1-1,few,TGTGCCACCAGCAGCTTGACAGGGCAGGGCACTGAAGCTTTCTTT,CATSSLTGQGTEAFF
TRBV29-1,.,TRBJ2-5,many,TGCAGCGTGGGGATATCGGGGCAAGAGACCCAGTACTTC,CSVGISGQETQYF
TRBV15,.,TRBJ2-5,many,TGTGCCACCAGCAGAGATAGGAGGTACCAAGAGACCCAGTACTTC,CATSRDRRYQETQYF
TRBV25-1,.,TRBJ2-7,once,TGTGCCAGCAGTGAACAGAAATACGAGCAGTACTTC,CASSEQKYEQYF
TRBV24-1,.,TRBJ1-2,few,TGTGCCACCGGAGTTGACCGCTATGGCTACACCTTC,CATGVDRYGYTF
TRBV5-1,TRBD1,TRBJ1-2,many,TGCGCCAGCAGCCCGGTCATGGGACAGGGAGAAAGTGGCTACACCTTC,CASSPVMGQGESGYTF
TRBV6-1,.,TRBJ1-4,few,TGTGCCAGCAGTCTCGGGTATGGGGAAAAACTGTTTTTT,CASSLGYGEKLFF
TRBV2,.,TRBJ1-2,.,TGTGCCAGCAGTTTTGCCAGGGGTTATGGCTACACCTTC,CASSFARGYGYTF
TRBV5-5,.,TRBJ2-1,few,TGTGCCAGCAGTCGGGACCCGAACACCTACAATGAGCAGTTCTTC,CASSRDPNTYNEQFF
TRBV20-1,TRBD1,TRBJ2-5,.,TGCAGTGCTAGAGGGACAGGGGGCCATGCAGAGACCCAGTACTTC,CSARGTGGHAETQYF
TRBV6-5,TRBD2,TRBJ2-5,many,TGTGCCAGCAGTTACTCAAGCGGGACGAAGACCCAGTACTTC,CASSYSSGTKTQYF
TRBV6-1,TRBD1,TRBJ2-5,many,TGTGCCAGCAGCCCCCGCGGGACAGGGGCCCAAGAGACCCAGTACTTC,CASSPRGTGAQETQYF
TRBV20-1,.,TRBJ1-1,many,TGCAGTGCAACTGGGACGGTCAACACTGAAGCTTTCTTT,CSATGTVNTEAFF
TRBV19,.,TRBJ1-1,once,TGTGCCAGTAGTATTAGCCTGGGAGGCACTGAAGCTTTCTTT,CASSISLGGTEAFF
TRBV14,TRBD1,TRBJ2-5,many,TGTGCCAGCAGCCAAGCCTTGGGACAGGGGTCGGAGACCCAGTACTTC,CASSQALGQGSETQYF
TRBV20-1,.,TRBJ2-7,many,TGCAGTGCCAACCGGGGTCGATCCTACGAGCAGTACTTC,CSANRGRSYEQYF
TRBV10-2,.,TRBJ1-6,many,TGCGCCAGCAGTGAGGAGAGACAGTTTTCAGCCTATAATTCACCCCTCCACTTT,CASSEERQFSAYNSPLHF
TRBV12-3/TRBV12-4,.,TRBJ1-2,many,TGTGCCAGCAGCCGCGATTCAGGCTATGGCTACACCTTC,CASSRDSGYGYTF
TRBV19,TRBD2,TRBJ2-2,.,TGTGCCAGTAGTATAGACCTAGCGGGAGCTCGCACCGGGGAGCTGTTTTTT,CASSIDLAGARTGELFF
TRBV5-1,.,TRBJ2-2,.,TGCGCCGGCAGCTTGGACGGGGGCGGGGAGCTGTTTTTT,CAGSLDGGGELFF
TRBV2,.,TRBJ1-1,few,TGTGCCAGCAGTGAAGCGCAAGGGAACACTGAAGCTTTCTTT,CASSEAQGNTEAFF
TRBV15,TRBD2,TRBJ2-7,.,TGTGCCACCAGCAGAAGGACTAGCGTAAACGAGCAGTACTTC,CATSRRTSVNEQYF
TRBV4-1,TRBD1,TRBJ2-7,many,TGCGCCAGCAGCCGCTTACCCGGGACAGACACCTACGAGCAGTACTTC,CASSRLPGTDTYEQYF
TRBV24-1,TRBD1,TRBJ1-2,few,TGTGCCCCCAGTGACTACGGGACAGGGGGATATGGCTACACCTTC,CAPSDYGTGGYGYTF
TRBV6-2/TRBV6-3,TRBD1,TRBJ2-7,.,TGTGCCAGCAGTTACTCTCGGGCTCTTGCACTCCGGGACAGCTCCTACGAGCAGTACTTC,CASSYSRALALRDSSYEQYF
TRBV5-6,.,TRBJ2-7,many,TGTGCCAGCAGCTCGGACCTATACGAGCAGTACTTC,CASSSDLYEQYF
TRBV4-1,.,TRBJ1-1,.,TGCGCCAGCAGCCAAGATTTCGCAGGTCGCACTGAAGCTTTCTTT,CASSQDFAGRTEAFF
TRBV28,TRBD1,TRBJ1-2,.,TGTGCCAGCAGTGCCGGGACAGGGTCGTATGGCTACACCTTC,CASSAGTGSYGYTF
TRBV15,TRBD1,TRBJ1-2,few,TGTGCCACCAGCAGAGATTCGGCGGGACAGGGGGGCGGCCTTGGTGGCTACACCTTC,CATSRDSAGQGGGLGGYTF